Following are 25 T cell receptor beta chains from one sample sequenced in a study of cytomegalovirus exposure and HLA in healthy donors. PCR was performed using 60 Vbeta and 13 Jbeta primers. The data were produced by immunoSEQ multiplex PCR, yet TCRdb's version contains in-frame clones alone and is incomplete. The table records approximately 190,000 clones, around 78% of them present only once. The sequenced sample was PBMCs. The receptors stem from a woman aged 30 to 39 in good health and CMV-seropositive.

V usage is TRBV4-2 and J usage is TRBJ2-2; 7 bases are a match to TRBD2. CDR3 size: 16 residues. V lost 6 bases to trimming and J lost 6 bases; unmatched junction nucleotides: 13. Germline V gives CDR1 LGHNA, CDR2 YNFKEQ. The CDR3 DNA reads TGTGCCAGCAGGATCAGCCCTGCGACTAGCTCCGGGGAGCTGTTTTTT. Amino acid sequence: CASRISPATSSGELFF.

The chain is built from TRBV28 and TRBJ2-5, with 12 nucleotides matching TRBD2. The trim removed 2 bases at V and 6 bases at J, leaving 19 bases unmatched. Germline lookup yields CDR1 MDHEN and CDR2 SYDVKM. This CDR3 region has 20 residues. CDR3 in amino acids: CASSLNRRLAGGPKSQTQYF. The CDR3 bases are TGTGCCAGCAGTTTAAATCGGCGGCTAGCGGGAGGGCCTAAATCCCAGACCCAGTACTTC.

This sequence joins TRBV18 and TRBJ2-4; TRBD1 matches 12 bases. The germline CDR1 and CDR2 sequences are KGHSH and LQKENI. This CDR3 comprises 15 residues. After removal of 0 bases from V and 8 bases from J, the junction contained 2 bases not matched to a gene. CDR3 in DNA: TGTGCCAGCTCACCACCGGGACAGGGGGCATACATTCAGTACTTC. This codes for CASSPPGQGAYIQYF. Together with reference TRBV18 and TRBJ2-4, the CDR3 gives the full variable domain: NAGVMQNPRHLVRRRGQEARLRCSPMKGHSHVYWYRQLPEEGLKFMVYLQKENIIDESGMPKERFSAEFPKEGPSILRIQQVVRGDSAAYFCASSPPGQGAYIQYFGAGTRLSVL.

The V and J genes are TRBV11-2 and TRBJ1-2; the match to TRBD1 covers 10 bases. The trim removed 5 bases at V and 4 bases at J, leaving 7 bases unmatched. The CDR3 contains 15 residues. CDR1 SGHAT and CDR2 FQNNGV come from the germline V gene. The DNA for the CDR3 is TGTGCCAGCAGCAAGTCCGGGGACAGGGGCTATGGCTACACCTTC. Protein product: CASSKSGDRGYGYTF.

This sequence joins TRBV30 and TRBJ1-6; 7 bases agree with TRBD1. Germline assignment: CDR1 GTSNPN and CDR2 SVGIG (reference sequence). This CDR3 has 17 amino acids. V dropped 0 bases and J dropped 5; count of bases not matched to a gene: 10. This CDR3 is CAWSVIPGQEHNSPLHF. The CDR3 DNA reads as TGTGCCTGGAGTGTAATCCCCGGACAGGAGCATAATTCACCCCTCCACTTT. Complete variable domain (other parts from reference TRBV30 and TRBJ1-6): SQTIHQWPATLVQPVGSPLSLECTVEGTSNPNLYWYRQAAGRGLQLLFYSVGIGQISSEVPQNLSASRPQDRQFILSSKKLLLSDSGFYLCAWSVIPGQEHNSPLHFGNGTRLTVT.

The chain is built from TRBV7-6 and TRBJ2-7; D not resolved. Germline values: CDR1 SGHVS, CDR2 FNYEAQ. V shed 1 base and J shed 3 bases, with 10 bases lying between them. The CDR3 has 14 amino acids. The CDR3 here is CASSLVGFNYEQYF. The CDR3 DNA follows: TGTGCCAGCAGCTTAGTGGGCTTTAACTACGAGCAGTACTTC.

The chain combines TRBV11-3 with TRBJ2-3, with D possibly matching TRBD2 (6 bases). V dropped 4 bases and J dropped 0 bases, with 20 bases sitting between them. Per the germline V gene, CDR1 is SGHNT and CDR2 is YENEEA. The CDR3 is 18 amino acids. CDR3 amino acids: CASSWGTAEESSTDTQYF. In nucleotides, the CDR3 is TGTGCCAGCAGCTGGGGGACTGCGGAGGAGTCTAGCACAGATACGCAGTATTTT.

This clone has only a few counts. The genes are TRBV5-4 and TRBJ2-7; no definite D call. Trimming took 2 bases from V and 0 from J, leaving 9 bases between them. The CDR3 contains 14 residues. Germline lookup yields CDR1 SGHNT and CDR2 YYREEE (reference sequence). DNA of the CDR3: TGTGCCAGCAGCTTATGGCAGGACTCCTACGAGCAGTACTTC. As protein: CASSLWQDSYEQYF.

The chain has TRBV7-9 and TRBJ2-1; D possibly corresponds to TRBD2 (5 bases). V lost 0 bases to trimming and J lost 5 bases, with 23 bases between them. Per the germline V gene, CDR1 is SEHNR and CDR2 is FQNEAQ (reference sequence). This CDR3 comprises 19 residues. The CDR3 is CASSLALVREVSTHNEQFF. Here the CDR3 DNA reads TGTGCCAGCAGCTTAGCGTTGGTGAGGGAAGTGTCCACCCACAATGAGCAGTTCTTC. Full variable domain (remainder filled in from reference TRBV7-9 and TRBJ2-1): DTGVSQNPRHKITKRGQNVTFRCDPISEHNRLYWYRQTLGQGPEFLTYFQNEAQLEKSRLLSDRFSAERPKGSFSTLEIQRTEQGDSAMYLCASSLALVREVSTHNEQFFGPGTRLTVL.

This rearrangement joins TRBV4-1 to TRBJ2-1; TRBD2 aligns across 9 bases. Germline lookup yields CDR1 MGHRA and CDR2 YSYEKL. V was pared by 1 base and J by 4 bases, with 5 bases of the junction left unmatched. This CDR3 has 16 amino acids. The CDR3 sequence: CASSQVSGGRYNEQFF. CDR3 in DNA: TGCGCCAGCAGCCAAGTTAGCGGGGGACGTTACAATGAGCAGTTCTTC.

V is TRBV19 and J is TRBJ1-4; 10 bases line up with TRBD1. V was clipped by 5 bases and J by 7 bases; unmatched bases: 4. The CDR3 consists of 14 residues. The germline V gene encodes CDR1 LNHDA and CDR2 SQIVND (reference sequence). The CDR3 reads CASSRDRGGEKLFF. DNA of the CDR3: TGTGCCAGTAGTCGGGACAGGGGAGGTGAAAAACTGTTTTTT.

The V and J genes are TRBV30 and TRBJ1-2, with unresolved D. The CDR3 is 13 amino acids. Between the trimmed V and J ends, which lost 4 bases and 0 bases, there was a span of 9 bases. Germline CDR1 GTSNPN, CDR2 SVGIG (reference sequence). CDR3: CAWMGRPNYGYTF. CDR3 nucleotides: TGTGCCTGGATGGGCCGGCCTAACTATGGCTACACCTTC.

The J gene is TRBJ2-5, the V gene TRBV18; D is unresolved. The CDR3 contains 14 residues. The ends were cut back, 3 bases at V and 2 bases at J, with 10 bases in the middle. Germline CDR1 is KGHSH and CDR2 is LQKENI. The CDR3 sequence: CASSPGFRQETQYF. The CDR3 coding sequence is TGTGCCAGCTCACCCGGTTTCAGGCAAGAGACCCAGTACTTC.

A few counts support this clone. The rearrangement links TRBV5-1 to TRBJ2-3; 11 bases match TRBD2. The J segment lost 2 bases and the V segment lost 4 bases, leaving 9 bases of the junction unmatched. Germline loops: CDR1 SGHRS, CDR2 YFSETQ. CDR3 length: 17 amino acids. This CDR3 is CASSRYATSGNTDTQYF. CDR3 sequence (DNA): TGCGCCAGCAGCCGCTACGCGACTAGCGGGAACACAGATACGCAGTATTTT.

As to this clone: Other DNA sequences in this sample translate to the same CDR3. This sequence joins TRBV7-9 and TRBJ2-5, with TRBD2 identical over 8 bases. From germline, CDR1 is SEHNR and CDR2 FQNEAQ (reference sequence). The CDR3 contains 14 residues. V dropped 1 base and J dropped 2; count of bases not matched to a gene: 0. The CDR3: CASSLGGGQETQYF. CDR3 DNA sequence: TGTGCCAGCAGCTTAGGCGGGGGGCAAGAGACCCAGTACTTC.

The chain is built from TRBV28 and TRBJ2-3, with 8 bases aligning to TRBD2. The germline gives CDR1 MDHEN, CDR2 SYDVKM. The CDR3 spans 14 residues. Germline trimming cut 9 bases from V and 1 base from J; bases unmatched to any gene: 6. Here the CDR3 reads CASILAGRTDTQYF. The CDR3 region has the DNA TGTGCCAGTATCTTAGCGGGACGCACAGATACGCAGTATTTT.

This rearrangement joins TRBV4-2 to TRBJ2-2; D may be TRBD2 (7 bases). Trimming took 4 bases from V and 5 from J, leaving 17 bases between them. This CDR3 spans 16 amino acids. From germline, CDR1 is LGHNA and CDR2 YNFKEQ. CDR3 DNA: TGTGCCAGCAGCCCCCTAGCGGCAGGGGAAACCGGGGAGCTGTTTTTT. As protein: CASSPLAAGETGELFF.

The DNA of the CDR3 is TGTGCCAGCTCACCAGTCGCCCAGGCCCTTCTCTACGAGCAGTACTTC. It codes for CASSPVAQALLYEQYF. This chain connects TRBV18 to TRBJ2-7; D is ambiguous. Germline CDR1 KGHSH, CDR2 LQKENI. V was trimmed by 2 bases and J by 3 bases, leaving 17 bases between them. The CDR3 is 16 residues long.

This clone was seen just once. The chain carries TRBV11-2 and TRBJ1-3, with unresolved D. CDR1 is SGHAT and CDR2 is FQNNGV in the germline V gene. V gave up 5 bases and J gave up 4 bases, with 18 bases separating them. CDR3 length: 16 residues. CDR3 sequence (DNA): TGTGCCAGCAGCGCCTCGGTACCGTTCGCCGGAAACACCATATATTTT. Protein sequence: CASSASVPFAGNTIYF.

The CDR3 reads CASRTGRRGIGELFF. In DNA, the CDR3 is TGTGCCAGCAGGACGGGAAGGCGGGGCATCGGGGAGCTGTTTTTT. The chain employs TRBV11-3 and TRBJ2-2; TRBD2 might be the D (6 bases). V was shortened by 6 bases and J by 7 bases, with 18 bases between the two germline ends. Germline V gene data show CDR1 as SGHNT and CDR2 as YENEEA. The CDR3 runs to 15 residues.

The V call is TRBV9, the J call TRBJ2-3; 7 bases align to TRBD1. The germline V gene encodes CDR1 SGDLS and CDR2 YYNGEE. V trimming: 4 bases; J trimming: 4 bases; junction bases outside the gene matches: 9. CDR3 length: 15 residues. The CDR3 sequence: CASSIQGLRADTQYF. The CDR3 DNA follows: TGTGCCAGCAGCATACAGGGGCTTAGGGCAGATACGCAGTATTTT.

DNA of the CDR3: TGCGCCAGCAGCTTCGTTGTGGACTCGAATCAGTTCTTC. Translation gives CASSFVVDSNQFF. The genes are TRBV5-1 and TRBJ2-1; tentative D call: TRBD2 (5 bases). Germline lookup yields CDR1 SGHRS and CDR2 YFSETQ. CDR3 length equals 13 residues. V gave up 2 bases and J gave up 13 bases, with 16 bases separating them. Full variable domain (outside the CDR3, taken from reference TRBV5-1 and TRBJ2-1): KAGVTQTPRYLIKTRGQQVTLSCSPISGHRSVSWYQQTPGQGLQFLFEYFSETQRNKGNFPGRFSGRQFSNSRSEMNVSTLELGDSALYLCASSFVVDSNQFFGPGTRLTVL.

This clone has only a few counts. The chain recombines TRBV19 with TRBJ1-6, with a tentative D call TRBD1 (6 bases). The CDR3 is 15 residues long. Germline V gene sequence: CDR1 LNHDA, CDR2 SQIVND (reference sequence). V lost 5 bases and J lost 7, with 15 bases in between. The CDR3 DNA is TGTGCCAGTAGTTCCGGACAGAGGAACAATTCACCCCTCCACTTT. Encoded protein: CASSSGQRNNSPLHF.

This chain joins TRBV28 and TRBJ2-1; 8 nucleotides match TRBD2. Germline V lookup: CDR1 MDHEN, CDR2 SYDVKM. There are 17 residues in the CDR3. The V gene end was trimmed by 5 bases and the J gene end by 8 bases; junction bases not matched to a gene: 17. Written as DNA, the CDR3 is TGTGCCAGCAGTGAGGGACTAGATGCCCACTTCTTCGATGAGCAGTTCTTC. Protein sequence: CASSEGLDAHFFDEQFF.

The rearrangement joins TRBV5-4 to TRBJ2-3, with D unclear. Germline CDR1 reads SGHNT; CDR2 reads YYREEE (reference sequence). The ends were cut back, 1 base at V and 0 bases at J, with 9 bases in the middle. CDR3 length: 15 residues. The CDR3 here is CASSLNILSTDTQYF. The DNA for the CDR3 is TGTGCCAGCAGCTTGAACATTTTAAGCACAGATACGCAGTATTTT.